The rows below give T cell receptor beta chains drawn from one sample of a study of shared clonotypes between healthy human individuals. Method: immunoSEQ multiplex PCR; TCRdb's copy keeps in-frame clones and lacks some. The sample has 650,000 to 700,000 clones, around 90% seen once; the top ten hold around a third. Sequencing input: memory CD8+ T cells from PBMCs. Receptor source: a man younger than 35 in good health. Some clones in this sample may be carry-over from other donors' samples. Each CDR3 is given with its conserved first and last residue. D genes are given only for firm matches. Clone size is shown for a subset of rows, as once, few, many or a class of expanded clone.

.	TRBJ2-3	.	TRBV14	TGTGCCAGCAGCCGAGGGTGGGCGCGCGCAGATACGCAGTATTTT	CASSRGWARADTQYF
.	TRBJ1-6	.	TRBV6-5	TGTGCCAGCACGGGGGGCACGGATTCACCCCTCCACTTT	CASTGGTDSPLHF
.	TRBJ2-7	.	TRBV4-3	TGCGCCAGCAGCCAATATTCGGGATACGAGCAGTACTTC	CASSQYSGYEQYF
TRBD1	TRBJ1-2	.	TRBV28	TGTGCCACCTCCTTACAGGGGGGTGGCTACACCTTC	CATSLQGGGYTF
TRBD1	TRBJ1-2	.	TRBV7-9	TGTGCCAGCAGCTTCCCGGGACAGAAATTCTATGGCTACACCTTC	CASSFPGQKFYGYTF
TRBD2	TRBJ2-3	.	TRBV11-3	TGTGCCAGCAGCTTAGATGCGGGAGCAGATACGCAGTATTTT	CASSLDAGADTQYF
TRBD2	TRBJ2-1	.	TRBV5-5	TGTGCCAGCAGCCCAGCTAGCGGGAGTTGGGATGAGCAGTTCTTC	CASSPASGSWDEQFF
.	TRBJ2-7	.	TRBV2	TGTGCCAGCAGTGCGGGAGTTTGGTCCTACGAGCAGTACTTC	CASSAGVWSYEQYF
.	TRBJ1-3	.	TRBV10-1	TGCGCCAGCAGGCGCCTCGGGGCCTGCTCTGGAAACACCATATATTTT	CASRRLGACSGNTIYF
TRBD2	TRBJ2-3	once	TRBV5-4	TGTGCCAGCAGCTCGAACGAGCGGGGGATCACAGATACGCAGTATTTT	CASSSNERGITDTQYF
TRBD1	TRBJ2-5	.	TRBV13	TGTGCCAGCAGCCCAACATCGGACAGGGGAGGATGGTTAGAGACCCAGTACTTC	CASSPTSDRGGWLETQYF
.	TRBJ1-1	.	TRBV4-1	TGCGCCAGCAGTCACATCGGGGTCAGGTCCACTGAAGCTTTCTTT	CASSHIGVRSTEAFF
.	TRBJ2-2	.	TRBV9	TGTGCCAGCAGCGTAGGAGGTCTAGTCATGAACACCGGGGAGCTGTTTTTT	CASSVGGLVMNTGELFF
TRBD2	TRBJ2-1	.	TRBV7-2	TGTGCCAGCAGCTTAATGGGAAGCGGGAAATACAATGAGCAGTTCTTC	CASSLMGSGKYNEQFF
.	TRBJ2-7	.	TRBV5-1	TGCGCCAGCAGCTTTACTCGACTAGGGGGGAACTACGAGCAGTACTTC	CASSFTRLGGNYEQYF
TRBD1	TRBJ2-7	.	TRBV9	TGTGCCAGCAGCGAAGGACAGGGAGCCTACGAGCAGTACTTC	CASSEGQGAYEQYF
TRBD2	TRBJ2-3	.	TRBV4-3	TGCGCCAGCAGCCTGTCAACGGGAGGTTACCCAGATACGCAGTATTTT	CASSLSTGGYPDTQYF
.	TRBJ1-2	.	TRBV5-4	TGTGCCAGCAGTCTAGGCGGGGGCTTCGCCGTCTATGGCTACACCTTC	CASSLGGGFAVYGYTF
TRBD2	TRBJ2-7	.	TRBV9	TGTGCCAGCAGCGTCGGCGGGAGCTTCGCCTACGAGCAGTACTTC	CASSVGGSFAYEQYF
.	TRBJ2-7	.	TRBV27	TGTGCCAGCAGTTTATCGCCGGGAATGTGGTCCTACGAGCAGTACTTC	CASSLSPGMWSYEQYF
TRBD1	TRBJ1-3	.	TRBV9	TGTGCCAGCAGCGTAGGGACAGGGGTCCTGGGAAACACCATATATTTT	CASSVGTGVLGNTIYF
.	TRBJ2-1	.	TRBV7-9	TGTGCCAGCAGCCTAAAGGGGCCTTTTCCCCACGACAATGAGCAGTTCTTC	CASSLKGPFPHDNEQFF
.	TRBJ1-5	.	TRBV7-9	TGTGCCAGCAGTTCAACAGGGATTATCAATCAGCCCCAGCATTTT	CASSSTGIINQPQHF
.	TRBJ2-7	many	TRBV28	TGTGCCAGCGAACAGGGAGGTGAAAACGAGCAGTACTTC	CASEQGGENEQYF
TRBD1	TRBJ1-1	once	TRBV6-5	TGTGCCAGCAGTTACTCTAGACAGGGTCACACTGAAGCTTTCTTT	CASSYSRQGHTEAFF
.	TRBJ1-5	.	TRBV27	TGTGCCAGCAGTTTATCTCGGGCGGCTACTAGCGCCCAGCATTTT	CASSLSRAATSAQHF
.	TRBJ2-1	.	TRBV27	TGTGCCAGCAGCCGGACTGGGGGAGCTTACTACAATGAGCAGTTCTTC	CASSRTGGAYYNEQFF
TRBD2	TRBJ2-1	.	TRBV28	TGTGCCAGCAGTCTACTAGCGGGAGCCTACAATGAGCAGTTCTTC	CASSLLAGAYNEQFF
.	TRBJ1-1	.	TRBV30	TGTGCCTGGAGTGTACTCAATGAAGCTTTCTTT	CAWSVLNEAFF
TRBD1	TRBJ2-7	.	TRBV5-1	TGCGCCAGCAGTGGACAGGGTAGCTCCTACGAGCAGTACTTC	CASSGQGSSYEQYF
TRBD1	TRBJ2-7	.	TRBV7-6	TGTGCCAGCAGCGGCGCCTTGACAGGGGGCCCCCACTACGAGCAGTACTTC	CASSGALTGGPHYEQYF
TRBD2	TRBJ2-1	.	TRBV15	TGTGCCACCAGCAGAGCAGGGGCCGGCGGGAGGGCCCTTAATGAGCAGTTCTTC	CATSRAGAGGRALNEQFF
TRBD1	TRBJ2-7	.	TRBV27	TGTGCCAGCAGTCCGGTGACAGGGGCCTACGAGCAGTACTTC	CASSPVTGAYEQYF
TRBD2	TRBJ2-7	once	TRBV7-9	TGTGCCAGCAGCCCTAGCGGGACTGCTTACGAGCAGTACTTC	CASSPSGTAYEQYF
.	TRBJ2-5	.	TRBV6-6	TGTGCCAGCAGTTACCGGGGGACGAGGGAGACCCAGTACTTC	CASSYRGTRETQYF
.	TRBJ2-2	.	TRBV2	TGTGCCAGCAGTGAAGCAACAACCCGGGCAGCCGGGGAGCTGTTTTTT	CASSEATTRAAGELFF
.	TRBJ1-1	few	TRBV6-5	TGTGCCAGCAGCACGACACCGAACACTGAAGCTTTCTTT	CASSTTPNTEAFF
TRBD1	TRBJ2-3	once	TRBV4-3	TGCGCCAGCAGCCAAGATAGAGTAGGGGGACAGGGTACGCAGTATTTT	CASSQDRVGGQGTQYF
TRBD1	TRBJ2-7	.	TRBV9	TGTGCCAGCAGCGTAGGGGACAGGCCCTCCTACGAGCAGTACTTC	CASSVGDRPSYEQYF
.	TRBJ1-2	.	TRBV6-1	TGTGCCAGCAGGGGTAGCTATGGCTACACCTTC	CASRGSYGYTF
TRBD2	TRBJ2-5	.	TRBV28	TGTGCCAGCAGTTCTAGCGGGAGAGGAGAGACCCAGTACTTC	CASSSSGRGETQYF
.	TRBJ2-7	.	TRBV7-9	TGCGCCAGCAGCTGGGCTAGCGCTTCCTACGAGCAGTACTTC	CASSWASASYEQYF
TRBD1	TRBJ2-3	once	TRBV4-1	TGCGCCAGCAGCCAGAGCGGGACAGGGGGCGGCACAGATACGCAGTATTTT	CASSQSGTGGGTDTQYF
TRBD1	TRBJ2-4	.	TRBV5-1	TGCGCCAGCAGCTTAGGACAGGGGGCCACTGGAAACATTCAGTACTTC	CASSLGQGATGNIQYF
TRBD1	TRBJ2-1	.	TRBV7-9	TGTGCCACCACCGACAGGGGGCCCCACAATGAGCAGTTCTTC	CATTDRGPHNEQFF
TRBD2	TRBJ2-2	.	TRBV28	TGTGCCAGCAGCCTCGGGACTAGCGGGAGGGGGGGTCCCGGGGAGCTGTTTTTT	CASSLGTSGRGGPGELFF
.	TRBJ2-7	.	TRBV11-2	TGTGCCAGCAGCCAGCCGGGACGGGAAGCCTACGAGCAGTACTTC	CASSQPGREAYEQYF
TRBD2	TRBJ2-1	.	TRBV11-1	TGTGCCAGCAGCCCCGAGGGCCAGCGGGAGCTTTTCTACAATGAGCAGTTCTTC	CASSPEGQRELFYNEQFF
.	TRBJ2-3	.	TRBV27	TGTGCCAGCAGTCTAGGGGGACAACGACTCACAGATACGCAGTATTTT	CASSLGGQRLTDTQYF
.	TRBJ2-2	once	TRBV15	TGTGCCACCAGCAGAGGAGGTCCCGGGGAGCTGTTTTTT	CATSRGGPGELFF